This T cell receptor (beta chain) was profiled in a study of cytomegalovirus exposure and HLA in healthy donors listed by TCRdb under 2017. Some background on the complete study: In an earlier analysis of under 750 of the donors, 250 to 350 Gb of sequence data and roughly 100 million unique TCR beta sequences from about 179 million T cells were reported. An early release covering roughly 600 HLA-typed donors comprised about 320 gigabases of sequencing data and 85 million to 100 million unique TCR sequences. The genetic ancestry cluster associated with self-reported Caucasian donors included 80% to 90% of the approximately 410 genotyped donors. The aim of the study was to test whether cataloging public T cell receptors could identify signatures of past pathogen exposure. Using immunosequencing, the study profiled T cell repertoires from approximately 700 subjects and related those repertoires to cytomegalovirus serostatus. Besides the first cohort of roughly 700 subjects, a separate validation cohort made up of 120 or so different subjects was used. The study combined high-throughput TCR immunosequencing, statistical association of individual TCRs with disease status, and machine learning to predict cytomegalovirus infection status. A later analysis re-examined previously published TCR beta repertoires from around 670 donors and added high-resolution HLA genotyping to investigate patterns of TCR occurrence. Rather than drawing on any new phenotypic data, the later analysis identified candidate immune exposures from TCR beta sequences and the way those sequences occurred across donors. An earlier analysis of 587 of the donors applied high-throughput TCR beta sequencing to assess whether each TCR beta V gene segment acted as functional or pseudogenic. Donor age, sex, ethnicity and CMV serostatus were collected together with the repertoire data. Genome-wide SNP genotypes for about 65% of the 666 donors were used in a later genetic analysis, which treated that subset as a discovery cohort. All discovery cohort repertoires had been generated on a single sequencing platform. HLA typing covered class I and class II loci at four-digit resolution. Typing coverage differed by locus: A, B, C, DRB1 and DQB1 were typed in about 620-640 donors, DQA1 in 500 to 550, DPA1 in some 610, and DPB1 in just under 490. Roughly five DR-DQ haplotypes were handled as single units for association and clustering because linkage in the cohort was strong. On average, approximately 250,000 unique TCR beta nucleotide sequences were sequenced per donor among several hundred genotyped donors of the cohort, with roughly a sixth of those sequences being non-productive. Study-wide findings and limitations: In a later genetic analysis, a missense DCLRE1C variant was associated with V-gene and J-gene trimming of TCR beta chains, and the association was replicated in an independent cohort. Sequencing depth was assumed to be roughly uniform across donors in the presence/absence analyses, though that assumption may not hold. In vitro tests confirmed that a few of the cytomegalovirus-associated TCR beta chains recognize cytomegalovirus antigens. A further reported finding was that TCR beta sequences accurately predicted the HLA-A and HLA-B alleles for most subjects in the first cohort. Because the 87-base-pair reads could not distinguish some IMGT-functional V segments, including TRBV6-2 and TRBV6-3, those segments were excluded. According to a later analysis, TCR association rates differed among HLA loci, with DRB1 alleles showing the most associated TCRs and HLA-C alleles showing the fewest. In a later analysis, some 17,000 TCR beta sequences were associated with specific HLA alleles at a false discovery rate of 0.05. According to a later analysis, most CMV-associated TCR beta chains appeared to be HLA-restricted, and the HLA associations seemed to be driven largely by CMV exposure. When HLA alleles, especially DR and DQ, strongly co-occurred, attributing TCR associations to individual alleles was difficult. A cluster of highly shared sequence variants was judged likely to represent a technical artifact of the sequencing pipeline. It was suggested by the authors that the approach could potentially be generalized to other disease states and immunological phenotypes. A later genetic analysis reported fewer N-insertions in productive TCRs among donors in an Asian-associated ancestry cluster than the roughly 640-donor mean. Correlated functional status among segregating V segments might reflect linkage disequilibrium, but an unknown experimental factor could not be ruled out. In an earlier analysis of approximately 600 of the donors, most TCR beta V segments were observed in productive rearrangements about 87% or about 30% of the time, broadly matching IMGT annotations. Most TCR sequences were observed very rarely across donors, whereas some public TCRs were present in many individuals. Only TCR beta chains were sequenced in this cohort, and the absence of alpha or paired-chain data limited detectable features. Some 16 rarely observed V segments, including chromosome 9 orphons, were excluded from the earlier analysis of 550 to 700 of the donors because counts were too low. In a later analysis, several top co-occurrence clusters were reported to appear linked to parvovirus B19, influenza, CMV and Epstein-Barr virus. Because some donors lacked HLA typing at each locus, the association tests relied only on the typed subset. A later analysis found that HLA-associated TCR beta chains were more clonally expanded and had lower generation probabilities than equally common non-associated chains. For the cohort, immune exposure information was limited to CMV serostatus. In the study, about 150 TCR beta chains were listed as associated with cytomegalovirus. In both the original and validation cohorts, the classifier was reported to diagnose cytomegalovirus status with high specificity and sensitivity.

Libraries were constructed by the immunoSEQ multiplex PCR assay. The multiplex PCR relied on a mix of 60 forward primers for TCR Vbeta segments and 13 reverse primers for TCR Jbeta segments. A multiplex PCR assay on genomic DNA amplified the CDR3 region of rearranged TCR beta genes. Amplified TCR beta libraries were sequenced as 87-base-pair reads on the Illumina HiSeq System. As for the authors' bioinformatics: In a later analysis, roughly 80 million unique TCR beta chains were counted across the approximately 640 repertoires, and roughly 10 million of these chains were shared by at least two donors. To remove PCR and sequencing errors, raw reads were error-corrected and collapsed into unique sequences using a nearest-neighbor algorithm that merged closely related sequences. V, D and J gene segments were assigned by aligning CDR3 sequences to IMGT reference sequences. Each retained sequence needed at least a six-nucleotide match to both a V gene segment and a J gene segment. Rearrangements were classified as productive when the CDR3 lacked stop codons and remained in frame with V and J, and all other rearrangements were classified as non-productive. Following IMGT convention, CDR3 was defined as the stretch from the second conserved V-encoded cysteine up to the conserved J-encoded phenylalanine. The earlier analysis of 587 of the donors excluded sequences that lacked an unambiguous match to a single V gene segment. An earlier analysis of a few hundred of the donors called V segments functional above 56.7% productive rearrangements and segregating when the between-donor standard deviation exceeded 5%. A statistical classification framework was built to diagnose cytomegalovirus status from the catalog of TCR beta chain sequences. A later analysis assigned V and J genes by comparing TCR nucleotide sequences with IMGT/GENE-DB human TR gene sequences. A later analysis assigned CDR3 sequences and most-parsimonious VDJ recombination scenarios with the TCRdist pipeline. In a later analysis, every TCR beta chain was defined by the combination of its CDR3 amino acid sequence and its V-gene family, and reads without a unique V-gene family were dropped. In a later analysis, fewer than 650 highly shared, low-generation-probability nucleotide sequences were removed to address suspected cross-contamination and a sequencing artifact. In a later analysis, a clonal expansion index for each public chain was calculated from normalized within-repertoire ranks of inferred template counts. In a later analysis, generation probabilities were computed with a VDJ recombination model fitted to out-of-frame rearrangements, and the resulting probabilities were checked against IGoR. A later analysis scored TCR-TCR, TCR-HLA and TCR-CMV co-occurrence with hypergeometric tests, applying a repertoire-size bias correction to TCR pairs. In a later analysis, false discovery rates were estimated by permuting HLA or CMV assignments 20 times. In a later analysis, co-occurring TCRs were grouped using DBSCAN, and TCRdist sequence similarity was added for clustering within HLA-allele-positive subsets. Repertoires with fewer than 30,000 or more than 120,000 public chains, plus five repertoires with anomalous nucleotide sharing, were excluded from co-occurrence clustering. TCRdb took this table from immuneACCESS and kept in-frame rearrangements with V and J called. Such tables lack part of the clones; where checked against another copy, unresolved V genes explain under half of the gap, and the rest is unexplained. Clone size and V and J calls were adopted from that table, with D and trimming inferred from the DNA. In this sample's table one finds just over 200,000 clones. Together, the top ten hold about 1.1% of the sample.

The cohort was made up of approximately 670 healthy bone marrow donors. At the time of sampling, every cohort member was nominally healthy, though immune exposures that went unrecorded were likely present. The donor was CMV seropositive and belonged to the group of some 290 seropositive cohort members. A peripheral blood sample was collected from each donor, and TCR beta sequencing was performed on peripheral blood mononuclear cells. The Qiagen DNeasy Blood Extraction Kit was used to extract genomic DNA from the blood cell samples. Germline trimming amounts to 5 bases on V and 7 bases on J, with 5 as the count of junction bases outside the gene matches. The CDR3 sequence holds 13 residues, the cysteine and phenylalanine included. CDR3 DNA is the only sequence kept; it has 39 bases, read in frame from the first base. The germline V gene (reference sequence) yields MNHEY for CDR1 and SMNVEV for CDR2.

Notes on this clone: Its cognate antigen has yet to be identified.

Sequencing used PBMCs. The sequence is built from TRBV27 and TRBJ1-2; 9 nucleotides in the junction match TRBD1. The TCR was taken from a girl between 2 and 10 years old in good health and CMV-seropositive. The CDR3 region reads CASSKTGGSGYTF. The nucleotide sequence reads TGTGCCAGCAGTAAGACAGGGGGTAGTGGCTACACCTTC.